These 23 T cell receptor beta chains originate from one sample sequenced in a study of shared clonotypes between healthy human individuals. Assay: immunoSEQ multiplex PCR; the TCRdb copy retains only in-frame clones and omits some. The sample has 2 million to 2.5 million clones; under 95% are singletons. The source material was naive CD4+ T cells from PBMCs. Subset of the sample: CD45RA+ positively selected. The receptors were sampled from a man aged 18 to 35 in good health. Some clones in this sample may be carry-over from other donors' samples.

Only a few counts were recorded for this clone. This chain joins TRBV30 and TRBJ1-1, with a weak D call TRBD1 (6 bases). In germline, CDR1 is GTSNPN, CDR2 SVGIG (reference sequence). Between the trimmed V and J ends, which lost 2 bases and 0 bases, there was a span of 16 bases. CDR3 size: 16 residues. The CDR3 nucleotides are TGTGCCTGGAGTTTCAGGAGGACAGAGATGAACACTGAAGCTTTCTTT. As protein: CAWSFRRTEMNTEAFF.

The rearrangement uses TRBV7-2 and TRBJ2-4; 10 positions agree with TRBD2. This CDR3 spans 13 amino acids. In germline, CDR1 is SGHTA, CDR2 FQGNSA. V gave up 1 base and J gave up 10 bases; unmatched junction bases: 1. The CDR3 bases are TGTGCCAGCAGCTTAGAACTAGCGGGGATTCAGTACTTC. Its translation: CASSLELAGIQYF.

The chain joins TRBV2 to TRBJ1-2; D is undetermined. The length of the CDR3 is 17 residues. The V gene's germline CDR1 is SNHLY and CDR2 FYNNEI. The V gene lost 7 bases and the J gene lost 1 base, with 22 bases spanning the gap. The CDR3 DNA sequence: TGTGCCAGCATAACAGTTTTGGTTACAGCGCATAACTATGGCTACACCTTC. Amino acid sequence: CASITVLVTAHNYGYTF. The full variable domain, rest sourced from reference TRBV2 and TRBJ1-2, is EPEVTQTPSHQVTQMGQEVILRCVPISNHLYFYWYRQILGQKVEFLVSFYNNEISEKSEIFDDQFSVERPDGSNFTLKIRSTKLEDSAMYFCASITVLVTAHNYGYTFGSGTRLTVV.

Here the CDR3 DNA reads TGTGCCAGCAGGGGGAACAGGGCAGTAGGGGAAAAACTGTTTTTT. The encoded protein is CASRGNRAVGEKLFF. The chain combines TRBV28 with TRBJ1-4; a possible D gene is TRBD1 (6 bases). This CDR3 has 15 amino acids. V lost 6 bases, J lost 8 bases, and 19 bases lay in between. The germline V gene has CDR1 MDHEN and CDR2 SYDVKM. Full variable domain (missing parts from reference TRBV28 and TRBJ1-4): DVKVTQSSRYLVKRTGEKVFLECVQDMDHENMFWYRQDPGLGLRLIYFSYDVKMKEKGDIPEGYSVSREKKERFSLILESASTNQTSMYLCASRGNRAVGEKLFFGSGTQLSVL.

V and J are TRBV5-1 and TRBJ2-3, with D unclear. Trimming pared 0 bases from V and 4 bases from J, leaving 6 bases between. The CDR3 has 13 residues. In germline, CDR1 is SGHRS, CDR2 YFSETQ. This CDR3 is CASSLGSPDTQYF. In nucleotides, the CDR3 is TGCGCCAGCAGCTTGGGGTCCCCAGATACGCAGTATTTT.

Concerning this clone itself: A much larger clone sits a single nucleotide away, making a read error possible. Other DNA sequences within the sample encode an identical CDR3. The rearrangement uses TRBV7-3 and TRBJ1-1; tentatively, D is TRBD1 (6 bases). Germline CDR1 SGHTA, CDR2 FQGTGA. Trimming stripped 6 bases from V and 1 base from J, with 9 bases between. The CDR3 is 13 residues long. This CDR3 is CASSLQGNTEAFF. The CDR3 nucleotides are TGTGCCAGCAGTTTACAGGGGAACACTGAAGCTTTCTTT.

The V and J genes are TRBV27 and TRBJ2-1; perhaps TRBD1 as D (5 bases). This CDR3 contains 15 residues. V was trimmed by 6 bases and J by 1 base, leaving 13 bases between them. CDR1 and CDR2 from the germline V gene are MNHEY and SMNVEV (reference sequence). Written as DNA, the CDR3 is TGTGCCAGCAGGGTTCTGCAGGGATCCTACAATGAGCAGTTCTTC. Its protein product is CASRVLQGSYNEQFF.

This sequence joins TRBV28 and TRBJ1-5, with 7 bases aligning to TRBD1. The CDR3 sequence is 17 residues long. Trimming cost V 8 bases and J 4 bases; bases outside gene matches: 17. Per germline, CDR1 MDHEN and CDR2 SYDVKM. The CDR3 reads CASLVGGQGGLNQPQHF. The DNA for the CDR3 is TGTGCCAGCCTTGTCGGAGGGCAGGGGGGTTTGAATCAGCCCCAGCATTTT.

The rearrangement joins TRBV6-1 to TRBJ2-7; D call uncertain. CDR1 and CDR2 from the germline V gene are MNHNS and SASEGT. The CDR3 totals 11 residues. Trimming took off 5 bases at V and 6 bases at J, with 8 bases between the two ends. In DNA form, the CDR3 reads TGTGCCAGCAGTTACAGAGGCGAGCAGTACTTC. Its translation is CASSYRGEQYF.

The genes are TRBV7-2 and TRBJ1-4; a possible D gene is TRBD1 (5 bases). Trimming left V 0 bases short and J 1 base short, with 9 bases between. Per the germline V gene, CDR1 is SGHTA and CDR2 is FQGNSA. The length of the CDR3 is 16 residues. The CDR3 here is CASSLAGAGTNEKLFF. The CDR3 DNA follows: TGTGCCAGCAGCTTAGCAGGGGCCGGAACTAATGAAAAACTGTTTTTT.

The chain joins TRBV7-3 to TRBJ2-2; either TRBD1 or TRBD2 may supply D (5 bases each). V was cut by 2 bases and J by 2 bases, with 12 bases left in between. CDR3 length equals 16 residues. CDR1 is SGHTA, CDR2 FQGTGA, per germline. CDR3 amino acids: CASSLLGPVNTGELFF. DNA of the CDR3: TGTGCCAGCAGCTTATTGGGACCGGTAAACACCGGGGAGCTGTTTTTT.

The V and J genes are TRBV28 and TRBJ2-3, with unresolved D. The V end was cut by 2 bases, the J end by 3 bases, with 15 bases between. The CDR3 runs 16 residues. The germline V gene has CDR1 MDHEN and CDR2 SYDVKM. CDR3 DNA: TGTGCCAGCAGTTTACGTCTTGGGATGGGGACAGATACGCAGTATTTT. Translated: CASSLRLGMGTDTQYF.

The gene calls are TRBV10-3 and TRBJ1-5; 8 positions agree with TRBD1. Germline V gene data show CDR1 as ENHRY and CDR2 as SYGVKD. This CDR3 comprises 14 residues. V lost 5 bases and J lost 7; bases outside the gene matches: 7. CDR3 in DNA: TGTGCCATCAGTTCAGGGGGCATGGGACAGCCCCAGCATTTT. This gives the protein CAISSGGMGQPQHF.

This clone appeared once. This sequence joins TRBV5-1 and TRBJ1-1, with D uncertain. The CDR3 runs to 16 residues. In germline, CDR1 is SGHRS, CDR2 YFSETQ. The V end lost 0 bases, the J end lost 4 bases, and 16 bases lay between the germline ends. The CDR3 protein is CASSLAPTGSSTEAFF. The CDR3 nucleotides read TGCGCCAGCAGCTTGGCCCCAACGGGGAGTAGCACTGAAGCTTTCTTT. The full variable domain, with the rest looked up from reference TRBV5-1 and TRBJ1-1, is KAGVTQTPRYLIKTRGQQVTLSCSPISGHRSVSWYQQTPGQGLQFLFEYFSETQRNKGNFPGRFSGRQFSNSRSEMNVSTLELGDSALYLCASSLAPTGSSTEAFFGQGTRLTVV.

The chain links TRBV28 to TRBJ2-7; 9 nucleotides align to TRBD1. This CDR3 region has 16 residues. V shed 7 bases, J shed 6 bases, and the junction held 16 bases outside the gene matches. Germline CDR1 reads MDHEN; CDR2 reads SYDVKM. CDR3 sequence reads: CASNESGTGLFPEQYF. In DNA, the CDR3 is TGTGCCAGCAACGAATCCGGGACAGGGTTATTCCCCGAGCAGTACTTC.

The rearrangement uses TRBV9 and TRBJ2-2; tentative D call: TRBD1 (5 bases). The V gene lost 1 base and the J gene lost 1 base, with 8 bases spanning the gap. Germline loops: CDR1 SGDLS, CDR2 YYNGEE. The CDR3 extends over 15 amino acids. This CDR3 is CASSVRGVNTGELFF. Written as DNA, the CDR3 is TGTGCCAGCAGCGTAAGGGGCGTGAACACCGGGGAGCTGTTTTTT. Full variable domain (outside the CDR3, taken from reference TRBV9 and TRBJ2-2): DSGVTQTPKHLITATGQRVTLRCSPRSGDLSVYWYQQSLDQGLQFLIQYYNGEERAKGNILERFSAQQFPDLHSELNLSSLELGDSALYFCASSVRGVNTGELFFGEGSRLTVL.

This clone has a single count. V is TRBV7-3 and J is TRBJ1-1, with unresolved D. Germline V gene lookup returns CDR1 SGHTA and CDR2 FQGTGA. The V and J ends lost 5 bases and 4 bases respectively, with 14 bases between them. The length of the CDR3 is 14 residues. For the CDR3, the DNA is TGTGCCAGCAGCCCCACCCGGCACAGCACTGAAGCTTTCTTT. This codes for CASSPTRHSTEAFF.

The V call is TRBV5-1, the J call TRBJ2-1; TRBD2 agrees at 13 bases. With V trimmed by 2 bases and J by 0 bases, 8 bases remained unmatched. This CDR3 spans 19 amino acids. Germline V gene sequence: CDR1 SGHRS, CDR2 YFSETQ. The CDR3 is CASSFWTSGSPSSYNEQFF. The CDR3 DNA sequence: TGCGCCAGCAGCTTTTGGACTAGCGGGAGTCCGAGCTCCTACAATGAGCAGTTCTTC.

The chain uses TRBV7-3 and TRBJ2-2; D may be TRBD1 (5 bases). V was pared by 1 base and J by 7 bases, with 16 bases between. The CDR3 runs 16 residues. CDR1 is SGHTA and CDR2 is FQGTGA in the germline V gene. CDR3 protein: CASSLIRTTGLGELFF. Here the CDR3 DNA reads TGTGCCAGCAGCTTAATCAGGACAACTGGGCTCGGGGAGCTGTTTTTT.

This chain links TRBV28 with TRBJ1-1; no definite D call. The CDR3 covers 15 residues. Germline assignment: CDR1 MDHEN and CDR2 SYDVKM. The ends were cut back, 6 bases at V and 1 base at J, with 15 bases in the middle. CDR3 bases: TGTGCCAGCAGCATAATATGGACCGAGAACACTGAAGCTTTCTTT. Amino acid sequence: CASSIIWTENTEAFF.

The CDR3 region is CASWTANTGELFF. The CDR3 DNA follows: TGTGCCAGTTGGACCGCGAACACCGGGGAGCTGTTTTTT. V gene TRBV27 combines with J gene TRBJ2-2, with D unresolved. The CDR3 extends over 13 amino acids. Trimming took off 9 bases at V and 0 bases at J, with 8 bases between the two ends. In germline, CDR1 is MNHEY, CDR2 SMNVEV (reference sequence).

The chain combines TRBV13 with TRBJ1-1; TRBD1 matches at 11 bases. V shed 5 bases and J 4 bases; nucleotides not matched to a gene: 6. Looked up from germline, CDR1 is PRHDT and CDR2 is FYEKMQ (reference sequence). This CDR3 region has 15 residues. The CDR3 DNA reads TGTGCCAGCAGCCACCCCGGGACAGGGGGCACTGAAGCTTTCTTT. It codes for CASSHPGTGGTEAFF.

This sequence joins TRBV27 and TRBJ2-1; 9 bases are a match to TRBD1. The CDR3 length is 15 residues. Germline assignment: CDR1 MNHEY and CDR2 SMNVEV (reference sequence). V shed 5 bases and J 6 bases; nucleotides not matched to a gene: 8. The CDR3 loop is CASSPRTGVGNEQFF. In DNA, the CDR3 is TGTGCCAGCAGTCCCCGGACAGGGGTGGGCAATGAGCAGTTCTTC.